The next 19 T cell receptor beta chains were all read from a single sample in a study of blood T cell repertoires in COVID-19. The data were produced by immunoSEQ multiplex PCR, yet TCRdb's version contains in-frame clones alone and is incomplete. The sample lists under 200,000 clones; about 85% were seen once. What was sequenced was peripheral blood. The receptors were gathered from a man between 60 and 75 years old with COVID-19, enrolled during active disease.

The V gene is TRBV9, the J gene TRBJ2-3; D gene ambiguous. V dropped 2 bases and J dropped 6 bases, with 10 bases sitting between them. CDR1 and CDR2 from the germline V gene are SGDLS and YYNGEE. This CDR3 contains 13 residues. DNA of the CDR3: TGTGCCAGCAGCGTGCAGGTTGCCGATACGCAGTATTTT. Its translation is CASSVQVADTQYF.

The chain is built from TRBV6-5 and TRBJ2-7, with 8 nucleotides matching TRBD1. V dropped 5 bases and J dropped 3; count of bases not matched to a gene: 6. Germline V CDR1 and CDR2: MNHEY, SVGAGI. The CDR3 covers 14 residues. The CDR3 DNA reads TGTGCCAGCAGTCCAAGGACAGGGAACTACGAGCAGTACTTC. As protein: CASSPRTGNYEQYF.

V gene TRBV5-1 combines with J gene TRBJ1-2; D not resolved. Germline lookup yields CDR1 SGHRS and CDR2 YFSETQ. Trimming stripped 0 bases from V and 5 bases from J, with 11 bases between. The CDR3 has 14 amino acids. CDR3 protein: CASSLDGSGYGYTF. The CDR3, as DNA: TGCGCCAGCAGCTTGGACGGGTCCGGGTATGGCTACACCTTC.

J is TRBJ1-5 and V is TRBV28; TRBD1 is a possible D gene (5 bases). CDR1 and CDR2 from the germline V gene are MDHEN and SYDVKM. V lost 6 bases to trimming and J lost 7 bases, with 10 bases between them. This CDR3 contains 12 residues. The CDR3 DNA reads TGTGCCAGCAGAGGGGCTCAGCAGCCCCAGCATTTT. It specifies CASRGAQQPQHF.

The chain links TRBV6-5 to TRBJ1-1, with 7 bases lining up with TRBD1. There are 15 residues in the CDR3. Germline CDR1 and CDR2: MNHEY and SVGAGI. Unmatched junction bases numbered 16, after V lost 5 bases and J lost 10 bases. This CDR3 reads CASSLPGTAPFGAFF. Written as DNA, the CDR3 is TGTGCCAGCAGTCTCCCAGGGACAGCCCCCTTCGGAGCTTTCTTT.

This sequence joins TRBV11-3 and TRBJ2-1, with unresolved D. The CDR3 extends over 13 amino acids. The germline V gene encodes CDR1 SGHNT and CDR2 YENEEA. V was cut by 2 bases and J by 8 bases, with 10 bases left in between. The CDR3 loop is CASSLYGQHEQFF. The CDR3 coding sequence is TGTGCCAGCAGCTTATATGGGCAGCATGAGCAGTTCTTC.

The chain has TRBV4-3 and TRBJ1-2; 7 positions agree with TRBD1. Trimming at V came to 0 bases and at J to 8 bases, leaving 9 bases not matched to a gene. Per the germline V gene, CDR1 is LGHNA and CDR2 is YSLEER. The CDR3 runs to 15 residues. DNA for the CDR3: TGCGCCAGCAGCCAAGAGACAGGGACCTTCCGGGGCTACACCTTC. It codes for CASSQETGTFRGYTF.

This chain joins TRBV5-1 and TRBJ1-2, with D perhaps TRBD1 (6 bases). The CDR3 extends over 15 amino acids. CDR1 SGHRS and CDR2 YFSETQ come from the germline V gene. Trimming cost V 2 bases and J 4 bases, with 15 bases left between them. The CDR3, as DNA: TGCGCCAGCAGCTTAGACTTACAGGGTATCTATGGCTACACCTTC. Amino acids: CASSLDLQGIYGYTF.

V and J are TRBV29-1 and TRBJ1-1; D ambiguous. V lost 4 bases and J lost 0, with 9 bases in between. The length of the CDR3 is 13 residues. CDR1 SQVTM and CDR2 ANQGSEA come from the germline V gene. CDR3 amino acids: CSVVRRLNTEAFF. CDR3 coding DNA: TGCAGCGTTGTAAGGAGATTGAACACTGAAGCTTTCTTT.

The chain couples TRBV5-4 to TRBJ1-4; D call uncertain. There are 17 residues in the CDR3. The germline V and J ends were trimmed by 3 bases and 2 bases, with 17 bases remaining between them. Germline loops: CDR1 SGHNT, CDR2 YYREEE (reference sequence). The CDR3 sequence is CASSSYGDGLTNEKLFF. CDR3 coding DNA: TGTGCCAGCAGCTCGTACGGGGATGGGTTGACTAATGAAAAACTGTTTTTT. Filled out from reference TRBV5-4 and TRBJ1-4, the complete variable domain reads ETGVTQSPTHLIKTRGQQVTLRCSSQSGHNTVSWYQQALGQGPQFIFQYYREEENGRGNFPPRFSGLQFPNYSSELNVNALELDDSALYLCASSSYGDGLTNEKLFFGSGTQLSVL.

This chain uses TRBV23-1 with TRBJ1-4; the D is unclear. TRBV23-1 is an ORF; its function is uncertain. Trimming shortened V by 8 bases and J by 4 bases, and 23 bases separated the two germline ends. The CDR3 loop spans 17 amino acids. In DNA form, the CDR3 reads TGCGCCAGCCTAAGGGCGGGTAGACCCTCTTATAATGAAAAACTGTTTTTT. The encoded protein is CASLRAGRPSYNEKLFF.

The chain carries TRBV5-1 and TRBJ1-2; no firm D call. V lost 0 bases, J lost 0 bases, and 9 bases lay in between. CDR1 is SGHRS, CDR2 YFSETQ, per germline. CDR3 size: 15 residues. This CDR3 reads CASSLVAYTNYGYTF. CDR3 bases: TGCGCCAGCAGCTTGGTAGCCTATACTAACTATGGCTACACCTTC.

The rearrangement joins TRBV7-2 to TRBJ1-6; weak D call: TRBD1 (5 bases). This CDR3 is built from 15 residues. Trimming stripped 5 bases from V and 8 bases from J, with 16 bases between. CDR1 and CDR2 (germline): SGHTA, FQGNSA. CDR3 DNA sequence: TGTGCCAGCAGCCCCTGGGGCCGGTGGGATTCACCCCTCCACTTT. Its protein is CASSPWGRWDSPLHF.

The chain carries TRBV15 and TRBJ2-5, with D uncertain. In germline, CDR1 is LNHNV, CDR2 YYDKDF (reference sequence). V lost 0 bases to trimming and J lost 2 bases, with 10 bases between them. The CDR3 is 15 residues long. The CDR3 DNA reads as TGTGCCACCAGCAGAGATCGAACAGTTCAAGAGACCCAGTACTTC. The encoded protein is CATSRDRTVQETQYF.

The J gene is TRBJ1-2, the V gene TRBV10-3, with 8 bases matching TRBD1. Germline V gene lookup returns CDR1 ENHRY and CDR2 SYGVKD. V lost 7 bases, J lost 7 bases, and 11 bases stayed unmatched. CDR3 length: 14 residues. The CDR3 loop is CAITKGQGEGGYTF. The CDR3 DNA reads as TGTGCCATCACCAAAGGACAGGGTGAAGGTGGCTACACCTTC.

The rearrangement joins TRBV4-1 to TRBJ1-4; no clear D gene. The germline V gene encodes CDR1 MGHRA and CDR2 YSYEKL. CDR3 length: 17 amino acids. V lost 1 base and J lost 2, with 14 bases in between. The CDR3 reads CASSQGISGGTNEKLFF. As DNA, the CDR3 is TGCGCCAGCAGCCAAGGGATTTCAGGAGGGACTAATGAAAAACTGTTTTTT.

J is TRBJ1-1 and V is TRBV7-9; 10 nucleotides align to TRBD1. The CDR3 extends over 17 amino acids. With 0 bases clipped from V and 0 bases from J, the junction kept 4 bases outside the gene matches. Germline lookup yields CDR1 SEHNR and CDR2 FQNEAQ (reference sequence). CDR3 bases: TGTGCCAGCAGCTTAGCAAAAGGACAGGGGGTGAACACTGAAGCTTTCTTT. It yields the protein CASSLAKGQGVNTEAFF.

The chain couples TRBV12-3 or TRBV12-4 to TRBJ1-1; 9 bases align to TRBD1. V lost 5 bases to trimming and J lost 5 bases; unmatched junction nucleotides: 3. The CDR3 runs to 13 residues. DNA for the CDR3: TGTGCCAGCAGTCGACAGGGGGTAACTGAAGCTTTCTTT. This translates into CASSRQGVTEAFF.

The count of this clone is one. This sequence joins TRBV19 and TRBJ1-4; D may be TRBD1 (6 bases). Germline CDR1 reads LNHDA; CDR2 reads SQIVND (reference sequence). This CDR3 comprises 13 residues. V gave up 6 bases and J gave up 7 bases, with 12 bases separating them. The DNA of the CDR3 is TGTGCCAGTAGAAAACAGGGAGTTGAAAAACTGTTTTTT. This gives the protein CASRKQGVEKLFF.